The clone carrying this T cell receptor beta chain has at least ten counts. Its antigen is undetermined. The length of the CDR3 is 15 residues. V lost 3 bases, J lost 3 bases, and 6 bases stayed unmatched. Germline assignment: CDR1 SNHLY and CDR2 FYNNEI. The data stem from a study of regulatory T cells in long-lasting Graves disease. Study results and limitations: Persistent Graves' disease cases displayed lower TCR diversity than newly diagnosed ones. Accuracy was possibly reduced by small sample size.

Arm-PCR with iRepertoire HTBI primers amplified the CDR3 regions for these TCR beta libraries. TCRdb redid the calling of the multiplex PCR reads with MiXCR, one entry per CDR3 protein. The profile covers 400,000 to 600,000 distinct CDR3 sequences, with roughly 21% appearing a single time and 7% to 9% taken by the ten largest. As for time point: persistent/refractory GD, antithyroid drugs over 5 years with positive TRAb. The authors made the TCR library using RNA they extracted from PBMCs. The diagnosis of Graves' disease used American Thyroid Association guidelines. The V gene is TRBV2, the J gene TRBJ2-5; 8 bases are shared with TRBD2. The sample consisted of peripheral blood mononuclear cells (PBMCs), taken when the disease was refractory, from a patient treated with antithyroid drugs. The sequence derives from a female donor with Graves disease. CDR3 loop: CASSDSGTREETQYF. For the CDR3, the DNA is TGTGCCAGCAGTGACTCCGGGACTAGGGAAGAGACCCAGTACTTC.